This TCR beta chain was sequenced during a study of T cell responses to AZD1222 COVID-19 vaccine (dated by TCRdb to 2020 to 2022). At the level of the whole study: AZD1222 recipients whose second dose came at about 4 weeks and those whose second dose came at about 12 weeks were combined into one group, since spike-specific TCR depth and breadth did not differ between the two schedules. TCR sequencing was performed for roughly 250 trial participants, of whom some 200 were given two doses of AZD1222 and approximately 25 were given two doses of MenACWY control vaccine. Enrollment into the trials was organized by age into subgroups of 18-55, 56-69 and 70-plus years, and those subgroups contained about 150, 27 and 61 TCR-sequenced participants, respectively.

The CDR3 regions of human TCRbeta chains were analyzed by immunosequencing. The paper's processing steps were these. TCRs in the repertoires were matched against a reference library of SARS-CoV-2-specific TCRs that had been generated with the MIRA antigen-specificity platform. Breadth was defined as the fraction of unique TCRs that were SARS-CoV-2-associated. Depth was defined as the fraction of total T cells that were SARS-CoV-2-associated. Using the MIRA data, each spike-specific TCR was mapped to the spike region that the TCR reacts to and placed in a CD4 or CD8 class. Log10-transformed breadth and depth values were compared by one-way ANOVA with Sidak's multiple comparisons tests. TCRdb took this table from immuneACCESS and kept in-frame rearrangements with V and J called. Such tables lack part of the clones; where checked against another copy, unresolved V genes explain under half of the gap, and the rest is unexplained. V, J and clone size were drawn from that table, and D and trimming were deduced from the DNA. The sample table records 150,000 or so clones; approximately 90% of these occur just once. Together, the top ten hold less than 9% of the sample.

To note about this clone: Its antigen remains unidentified. It has no much larger one-base neighbor in the sample; base qualities were not kept.

Per the publication, the time point label means: baseline before first vaccination. Vaccinee samples were obtained from the UK trials COV001 and COV002, which included a single-blind randomized controlled phase 2/3 trial of AZD1222 (ChAdOx1 nCoV-19) in healthy adults. Trial participant PBMC samples were collected at day 0 and day 28 after the second dose for TCRbeta chain sequencing. Via the germline V gene, CDR1 is LGHNA and CDR2 YSLEER. The CDR3 has 14 amino acids, counting the end cysteine and phenylalanine. Just CDR3 DNA is preserved here, 42 bases in frame from base 1. Trimming removed 4 bases from V and 1 base from J, leaving 10 bases between the germline ends. Here is what the overall study found, with its caveats: Vaccine-associated CD4 TCRs spanned the whole spike protein, with dominant responses in regions 160-218 and 743-854. Spike-specific TCR breadth and depth rose significantly after two AZD1222 doses compared with day 0 and with MenACWY recipients. Nearly half of unique spike-specific TCRs reportedly recognized epitopes outside regions mutated in the B.1.351 and B.1.1.7 variants. Participants were mostly white British and included more females than males, and it was suggested by the authors that clonal diversity may have been underestimated. Conclusions about previously exposed vaccinees are limited, since just 5 or 6 AZD1222 recipients were seropositive for SARS-CoV-2 at baseline. In the small 56-69-year group, the increase in depth fell short of significance, most likely because of low power. Because no samples from the day 14 peak response were available, repertoires could be characterized only after the peak T cell response.

The chain uses TRBV4-3 and TRBJ1-1; the D segment cannot be called with confidence. This TCR derives from an adult in good health. Specimen: peripheral blood, collected on day 0 of AZD1222 vaccination. Read as DNA, the sequence is TGCGCCAGCAGCCCTACGGTCGGGAACACTGAAGCTTTCTTT. Its protein product is CASSPTVGNTEAFF.